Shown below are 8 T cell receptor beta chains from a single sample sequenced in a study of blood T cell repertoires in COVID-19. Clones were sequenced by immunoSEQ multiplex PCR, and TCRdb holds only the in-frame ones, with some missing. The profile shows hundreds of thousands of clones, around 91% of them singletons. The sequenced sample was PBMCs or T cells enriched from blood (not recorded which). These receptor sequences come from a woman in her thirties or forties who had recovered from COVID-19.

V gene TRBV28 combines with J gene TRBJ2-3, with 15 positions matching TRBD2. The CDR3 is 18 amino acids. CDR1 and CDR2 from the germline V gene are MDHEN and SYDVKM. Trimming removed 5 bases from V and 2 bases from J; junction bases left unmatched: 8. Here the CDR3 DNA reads TGTGCCAGCAGTCCATTAGGGACTAGCGGGGGGACCACAGATACGCAGTATTTT. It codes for CASSPLGTSGGTTDTQYF.

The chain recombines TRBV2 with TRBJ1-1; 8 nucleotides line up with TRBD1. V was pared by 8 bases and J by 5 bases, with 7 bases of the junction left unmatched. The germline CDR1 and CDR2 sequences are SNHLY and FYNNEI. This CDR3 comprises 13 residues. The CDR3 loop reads CASWTRGRTEAFF. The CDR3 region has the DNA TGTGCCAGCTGGACCAGGGGGCGAACTGAAGCTTTCTTT.

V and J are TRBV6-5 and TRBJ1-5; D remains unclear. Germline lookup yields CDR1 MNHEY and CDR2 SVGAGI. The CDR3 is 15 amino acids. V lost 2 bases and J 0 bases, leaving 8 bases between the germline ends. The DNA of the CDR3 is TGTGCCAGCAGTTACGGACTAGATAGCAATCAGCCCCAGCATTTT. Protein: CASSYGLDSNQPQHF.

CDR3 region: CASSSETGVYGYTF. CDR3 DNA sequence: TGTGCCAGCAGCTCAGAGACAGGGGTTTATGGCTACACCTTC. The V gene is TRBV7-9, the J gene TRBJ1-2, with 8 bases identical to TRBD1. CDR1 and CDR2 (germline): SEHNR, FQNEAQ (reference sequence). CDR3 length: 14 amino acids. V gave up 4 bases and J gave up 5 bases; unmatched junction bases: 6.

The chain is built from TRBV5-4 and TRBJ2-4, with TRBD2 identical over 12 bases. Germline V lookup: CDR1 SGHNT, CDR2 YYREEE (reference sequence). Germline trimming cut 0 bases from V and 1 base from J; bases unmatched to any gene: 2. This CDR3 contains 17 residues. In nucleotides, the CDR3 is TGTGCCAGCAGCTTGGGACTAGCGGGAGTTGCCAAAAACATTCAGTACTTC. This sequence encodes CASSLGLAGVAKNIQYF.

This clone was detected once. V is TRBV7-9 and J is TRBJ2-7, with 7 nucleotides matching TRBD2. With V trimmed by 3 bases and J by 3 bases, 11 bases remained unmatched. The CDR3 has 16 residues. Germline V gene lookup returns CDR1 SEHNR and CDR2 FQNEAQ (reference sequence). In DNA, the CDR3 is TGTGCCAGCAGCTTCTGGTCTAGCGGTGTTGGCTACGAGCAGTACTTC. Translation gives CASSFWSSGVGYEQYF.

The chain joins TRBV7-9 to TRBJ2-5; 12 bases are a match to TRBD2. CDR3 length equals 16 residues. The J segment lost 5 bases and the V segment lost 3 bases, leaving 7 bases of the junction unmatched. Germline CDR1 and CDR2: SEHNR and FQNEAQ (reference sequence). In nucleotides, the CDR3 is TGTGCCAGCAGCTTCCCGGCTAGCGGGGGGGCGGAGACCCAGTACTTC. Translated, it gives CASSFPASGGAETQYF.

In DNA form, the CDR3 reads TGCAGCGTTGGGGGCCTACCGGGACAGGGTTACTACGAGCAGTACTTC. Translating gives CSVGGLPGQGYYEQYF. This rearrangement joins TRBV29-1 to TRBJ2-7; TRBD1 matches at 9 bases. Germline V CDR1 and CDR2: SQVTM, ANQGSEA. The CDR3 totals 16 residues. The V gene end was trimmed by 4 bases and the J gene end by 3 bases; junction bases not matched to a gene: 13.